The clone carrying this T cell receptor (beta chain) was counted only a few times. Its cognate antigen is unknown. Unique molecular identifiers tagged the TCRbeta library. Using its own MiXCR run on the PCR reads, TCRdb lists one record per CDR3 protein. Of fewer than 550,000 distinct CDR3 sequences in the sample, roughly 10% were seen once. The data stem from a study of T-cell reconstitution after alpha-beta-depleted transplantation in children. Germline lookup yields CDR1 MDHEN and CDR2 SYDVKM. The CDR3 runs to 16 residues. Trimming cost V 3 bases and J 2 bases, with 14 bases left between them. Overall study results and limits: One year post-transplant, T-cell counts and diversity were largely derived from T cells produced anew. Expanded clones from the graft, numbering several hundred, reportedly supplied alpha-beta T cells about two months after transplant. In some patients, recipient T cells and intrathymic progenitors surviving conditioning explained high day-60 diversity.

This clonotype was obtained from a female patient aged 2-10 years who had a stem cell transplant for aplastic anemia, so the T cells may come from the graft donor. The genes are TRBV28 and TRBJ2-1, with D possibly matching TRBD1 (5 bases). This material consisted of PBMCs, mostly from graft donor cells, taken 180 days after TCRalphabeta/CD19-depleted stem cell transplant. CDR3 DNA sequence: TGTGCCAGCAGTTTTCACCAGGGAAGACCCTACAATGAGCAGTTCTTC. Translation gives CASSFHQGRPYNEQFF.